The rows below give T cell receptor beta chains drawn from one sample of a study of Graves' ophthalmopathy and Graves' hyperthyroidism. MiXCR, applied by TCRdb to the multiplex PCR reads, yields one record per CDR3 protein. The profile shows 350,000 or so distinct CDR3 sequences, 17% of them singletons. The sample taken for sequencing was peripheral blood. The receptors shown here come from an adult man with Graves' ophthalmopathy. Each CDR3 is given with its conserved first and last residue. Each record gives: clone size, D gene, V gene, J gene, CDR3 DNA, CDR3 protein. A D gene is named only where the DNA matches it firmly. Not every row has a clone size; where given, it reads once, few, many or a size class.

many	.	TRBV20-1	TRBJ2-5	TGCAGTGCTAGAGATGTGAGGTCGGGGGCGGAGACCCAGTACTTC	CSARDVRSGAETQYF
many	.	TRBV10-3	TRBJ1-3	TGTGCCATCAGTGAGTCGGGAGGCAACGGAAACACCACATATTTT	CAISESGGNGNTTYF
many	.	TRBV6-5	TRBJ1-5	TGTGCCAGCAGTTACACCAGGGGAGGTCAGCCCCAGCATTTT	CASSYTRGGQPQHF
.	.	TRBV12-3/TRBV12-4	TRBJ2-2	TGTGCCAGCAGGCATCTAAAGGGAGGGAACACCGGGGAGCTGTTTTTT	CASRHLKGGNTGELFF
many	TRBD2	TRBV2	TRBJ2-4	TGTGCCAGCAGCCTGACTAGCGGGAGAAACATTCAGTACTTC	CASSLTSGRNIQYF
many	TRBD1	TRBV28	TRBJ2-5	TGTGCCAGCAGCAAACAGGGGTACCAAGAGACCCAGTACTTC	CASSKQGYQETQYF
many	TRBD1	TRBV15	TRBJ1-2	TGTGCCACCAGCAGAGGGGACAGGGGGCTTGTTGGCTACACCTTC	CATSRGDRGLVGYTF
many	.	TRBV3-1	TRBJ2-7	TGTGCCAGCAGGCAAAGGTCATTAAACTCCTACGAGCAGTACTTC	CASRQRSLNSYEQYF
many	.	TRBV6-5	TRBJ2-7	TGTGCCAGCAGTTATACTAGTTTGGCGGCATACGAGCAGTACTTC	CASSYTSLAAYEQYF
many	.	TRBV30	TRBJ1-1	TGTGCCTGGAGTAGCCGGGACACCAAGAACACTGAAGCTTTCTTT	CAWSSRDTKNTEAFF
many	.	TRBV3-1	TRBJ1-2	TGTGCCAGCAGCCAAGCTTTGGCAGATGGCTACACCTTC	CASSQALADGYTF
many	TRBD1	TRBV10-2	TRBJ1-2	TGCGCCAGCAGTGGGACAGGAGAGGGTGGCTACACCTTC	CASSGTGEGGYTF
many	TRBD1	TRBV20-1	TRBJ1-2	TGCAGCGCTCCGCGGACAGGGGCCCCCTATGGCTACACCTTC	CSAPRTGAPYGYTF
many	.	TRBV28	TRBJ1-1	TGTGCCAGCAGTTTATACCCAGGGCGGAGCACTGAAGCTTTCTTT	CASSLYPGRSTEAFF
many	TRBD2	TRBV7-9	TRBJ2-7	TGTGCCAGCAGCTCCCGGACTAGCGCCTCCTACGAGCAGTACTTC	CASSSRTSASYEQYF
.	.	TRBV6-1	TRBJ1-6	TGTGCCAGCACCTATTCTAGTGGAGAGGGCTCACCCCTCCACTTT	CASTYSSGEGSPLHF
.	.	TRBV28	TRBJ2-7	TGTGCCAGCAGTCCTCGGGGCTACTCTTCCTACGAGCAGTACTTC	CASSPRGYSSYEQYF
many	.	TRBV6-1	TRBJ1-6	TGTGCCAGCAGTTACTTGAATTCACCCCTCCACTTT	CASSYLNSPLHF
many	.	TRBV12-3/TRBV12-4	TRBJ1-1	TGTGCCAGCAGTTTTCAGGGATCGATCACTGAAGCTTTCTTT	CASSFQGSITEAFF
many	TRBD2	TRBV19	TRBJ2-2	TGTGCCAGCCATAGCGGGGCGAACACCGGGGAGCTGTTTTTT	CASHSGANTGELFF